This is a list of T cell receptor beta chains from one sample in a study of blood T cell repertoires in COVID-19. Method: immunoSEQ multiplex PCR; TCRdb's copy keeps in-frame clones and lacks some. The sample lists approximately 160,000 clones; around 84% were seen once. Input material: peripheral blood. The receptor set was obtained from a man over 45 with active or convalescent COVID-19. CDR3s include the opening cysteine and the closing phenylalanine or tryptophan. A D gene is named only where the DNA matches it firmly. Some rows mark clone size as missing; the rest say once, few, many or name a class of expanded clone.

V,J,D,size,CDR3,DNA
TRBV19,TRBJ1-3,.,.,CASSSTGLMAGNTIYF,TGTGCCAGTAGTTCAACGGGACTTATGGCGGGAAACACCATATATTTT
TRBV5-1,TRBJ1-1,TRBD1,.,CASGSDRVGTEAFF,TGCGCCAGCGGATCCGACAGGGTCGGCACTGAAGCTTTCTTT
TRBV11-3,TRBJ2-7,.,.,CASSRTARPVYEQYF,TGTGCCAGCAGCCGTACAGCCCGACCTGTCTACGAGCAGTACTTC
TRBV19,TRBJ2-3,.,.,CASMSPGLGDTQYF,TGTGCCAGTATGTCCCCGGGGTTGGGGGATACGCAGTATTTT
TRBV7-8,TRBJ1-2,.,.,CASSFSAGIYGYTF,TGTGCCAGCAGCTTCAGTGCAGGGATTTATGGCTACACCTTC
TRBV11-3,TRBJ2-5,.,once,CASSLTREQETQYF,TGTGCCAGCAGCTTAACTCGAGAACAAGAGACCCAGTACTTC
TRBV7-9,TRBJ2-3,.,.,CASRPQTGEQPDTQYF,TGTGCCAGCAGACCACAGACCGGGGAGCAACCAGATACGCAGTATTTT
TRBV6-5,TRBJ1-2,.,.,CASKTDRSGYTF,TGTGCCAGCAAGACAGACAGATCCGGCTACACCTTC
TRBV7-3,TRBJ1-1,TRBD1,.,CASNPTGGNTEAFF,TGTGCCAGCAACCCGACAGGGGGAAACACTGAAGCTTTCTTT
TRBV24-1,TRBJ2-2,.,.,CATSIRGATNTGELFF,TGTGCCACCAGTATTCGGGGGGCGACAAACACCGGGGAGCTGTTTTTT
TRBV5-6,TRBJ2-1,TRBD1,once,CASSADRGLNEQFF,TGTGCCAGCAGCGCCGATAGGGGGCTCAATGAGCAGTTCTTC
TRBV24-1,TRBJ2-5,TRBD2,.,CATSDPGLAGGQETQYF,TGTGCCACCAGTGATCCCGGACTAGCGGGAGGACAAGAGACCCAGTACTTC
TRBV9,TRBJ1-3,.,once,CASSVDGRRHSGNTIYF,TGTGCCAGCAGCGTAGATGGCAGGCGACACTCTGGAAACACCATATATTTT
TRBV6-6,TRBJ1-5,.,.,CASSPAPGVPQHF,TGTGCCAGCAGCCCCGCCCCCGGTGTGCCCCAGCATTTT
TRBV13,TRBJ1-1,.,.,CASSLVGEQGGAEAFF,TGTGCCAGCAGCTTAGTAGGTGAACAGGGAGGGGCTGAAGCTTTCTTT
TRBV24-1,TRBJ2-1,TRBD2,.,CATSETGTSGREGEQFF,TGTGCCACCAGTGAGACCGGGACTAGCGGGAGGGAGGGAGAGCAGTTCTTC
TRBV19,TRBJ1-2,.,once,CASSRWAGGYTF,TGTGCCAGTAGTCGATGGGCAGGAGGCTACACCTTC
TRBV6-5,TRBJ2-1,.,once,CASSYTKRVASEQFF,TGTGCCAGCAGTTACACGAAGCGTGTTGCAAGTGAGCAGTTCTTC
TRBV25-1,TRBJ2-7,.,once,CASSELRSEQYF,TGTGCCAGCAGTGAATTGAGGTCCGAGCAGTACTTC
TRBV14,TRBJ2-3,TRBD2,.,CASSQVSGGPSYF,TGTGCCAGCAGCCAAGTTAGCGGGGGGCCGTCGTATTTT
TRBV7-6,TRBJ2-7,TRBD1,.,CASSKRPGQNYEQYF,TGTGCCAGCAGCAAGCGGCCGGGACAGAACTACGAGCAGTACTTC
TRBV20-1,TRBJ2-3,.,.,CSASLRGSTDTQYF,TGCAGTGCTAGTCTGCGGGGTAGCACAGATACGCAGTATTTT
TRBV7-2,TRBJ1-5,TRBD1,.,CASSLGQGDNQPQHF,TGTGCCAGCAGCTTAGGGCAGGGGGACAATCAGCCCCAGCATTTT
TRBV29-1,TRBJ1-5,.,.,CSDPPWGSYSNQPQHF,TGCAGCGACCCCCCGTGGGGCTCTTATAGCAATCAGCCCCAGCATTTT
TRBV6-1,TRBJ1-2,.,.,CASSEVGGVRNYGYTF,TGTGCCAGCAGTGAAGTAGGAGGGGTTAGAAACTATGGCTACACCTTC
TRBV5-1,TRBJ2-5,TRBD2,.,CASSSGRGAETQYF,TGCGCCAGCAGTAGCGGGAGGGGTGCCGAGACCCAGTACTTC
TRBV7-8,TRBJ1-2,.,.,CASSLGEDYGYTF,TGTGCCAGCAGCTTAGGAGAGGACTATGGCTACACCTTC
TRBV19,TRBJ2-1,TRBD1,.,CASSYGTGSNEQFF,TGTGCCAGTAGTTACGGGACAGGGAGTAATGAGCAGTTCTTC
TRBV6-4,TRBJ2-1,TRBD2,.,CASSDPPDPSGRADEQFF,TGTGCCAGCAGTGACCCGCCCGACCCTAGCGGGAGGGCCGATGAGCAGTTCTTC
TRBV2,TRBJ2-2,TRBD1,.,CASRAGTGIPGELFF,TGTGCCAGCAGGGCCGGGACAGGGATCCCCGGGGAGCTGTTTTTT
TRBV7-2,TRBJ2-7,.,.,CASSLSSGLSYEQYF,TGTGCCAGCAGCTTATCCAGCGGGTTATCCTACGAGCAGTACTTC
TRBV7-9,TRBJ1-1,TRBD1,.,CASSLGDRGFTEAFF,TGTGCCAGCAGCTTAGGAGACAGGGGGTTTACTGAAGCTTTCTTT
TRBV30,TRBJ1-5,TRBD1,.,CAWKGAAGGNQPQHF,TGTGCCTGGAAGGGGGCAGCGGGAGGGAATCAGCCCCAGCATTTT
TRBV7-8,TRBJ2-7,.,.,CASSLRETDLGEQYF,TGTGCCAGCAGCTTACGTGAAACGGACTTGGGCGAGCAGTACTTC